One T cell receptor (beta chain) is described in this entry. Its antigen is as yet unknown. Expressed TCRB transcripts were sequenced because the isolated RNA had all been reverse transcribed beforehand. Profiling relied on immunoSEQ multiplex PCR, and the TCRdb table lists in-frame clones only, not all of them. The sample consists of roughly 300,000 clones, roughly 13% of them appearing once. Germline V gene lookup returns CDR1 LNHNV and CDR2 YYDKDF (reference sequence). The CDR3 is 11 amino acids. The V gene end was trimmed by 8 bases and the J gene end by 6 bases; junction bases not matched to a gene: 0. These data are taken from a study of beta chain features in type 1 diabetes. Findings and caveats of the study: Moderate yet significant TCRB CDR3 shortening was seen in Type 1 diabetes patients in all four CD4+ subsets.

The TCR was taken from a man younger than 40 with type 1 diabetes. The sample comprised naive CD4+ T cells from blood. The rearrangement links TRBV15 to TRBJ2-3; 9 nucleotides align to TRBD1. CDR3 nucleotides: TGTGCCACCGGACAGGGGGATACGCAGTATTTT. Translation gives CATGQGDTQYF. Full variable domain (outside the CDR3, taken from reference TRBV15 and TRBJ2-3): DAMVIQNPRYQVTQFGKPVTLSCSQTLNHNVMYWYQQKSSQAPKLLFHYYDKDFNNEADTPDNFQSRRPNTSFCFLDIRSPGLGDTAMYLCATGQGDTQYFGPGTRLTVL.